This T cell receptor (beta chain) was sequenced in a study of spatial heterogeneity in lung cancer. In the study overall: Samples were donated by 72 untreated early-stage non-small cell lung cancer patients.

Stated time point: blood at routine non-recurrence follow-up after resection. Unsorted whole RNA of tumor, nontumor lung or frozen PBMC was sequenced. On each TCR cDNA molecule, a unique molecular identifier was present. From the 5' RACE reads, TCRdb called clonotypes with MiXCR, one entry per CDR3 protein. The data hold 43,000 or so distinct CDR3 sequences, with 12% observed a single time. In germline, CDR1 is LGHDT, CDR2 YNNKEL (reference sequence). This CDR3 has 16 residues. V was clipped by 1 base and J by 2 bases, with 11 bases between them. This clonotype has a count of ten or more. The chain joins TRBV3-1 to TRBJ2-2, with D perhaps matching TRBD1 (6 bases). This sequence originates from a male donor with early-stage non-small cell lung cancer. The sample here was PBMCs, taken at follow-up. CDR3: CASSQAGTSNTGELFF. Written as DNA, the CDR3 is TGTGCCAGCAGCCAAGCCGGGACATCCAACACCGGGGAGCTGTTTTTT.